The 4 T cell receptor beta chains presented below share a single source sample, sequenced in a study of shared clonotypes between healthy human individuals. Clones were sequenced by immunoSEQ multiplex PCR, and TCRdb holds only the in-frame ones, with some missing. The sample has roughly 1 million clones, around three quarters seen once. The specimen was memory CD4+ T cells from PBMCs. Specified subset: CD45RA-negative fraction. These receptor sequences come from a man aged 18 to 30 in good health. Some clones in this sample may be carry-over from other donors' samples.

The chain couples TRBV29-1 to TRBJ2-3, with a possible D match to TRBD1 (6 bases). Trimming took off 3 bases at V and 5 bases at J, with 15 bases between the two ends. The CDR3 runs 14 residues. Germline CDR1 reads SQVTM; CDR2 reads ANQGSEA. The CDR3 sequence: CSVEGAPSRDTQYF. The CDR3 nucleotides are TGCAGCGTTGAGGGGGCACCCTCGAGAGATACGCAGTATTTT.

The V and J genes are TRBV5-1 and TRBJ1-5; D remains unclear. V gave up 6 bases and J gave up 1 base, with 8 bases separating them. The germline CDR1 and CDR2 sequences are SGHRS and YFSETQ. The CDR3 has 13 amino acids. The CDR3 nucleotides read TGCGCCAGCATCGAATGGAGCAATCAGCCCCAGCATTTT. Its protein product is CASIEWSNQPQHF.

Comment on this clone: The same CDR3 also results from other DNA sequences found in this sample. The V and J genes are TRBV18 and TRBJ2-3; D call uncertain. V was trimmed by 3 bases and J by 1 base, leaving 5 bases between them. This CDR3 has 13 amino acids. The germline V gene encodes CDR1 KGHSH and CDR2 LQKENI. The CDR3 reads CASSPPGTDTQYF. Written as DNA, the CDR3 is TGTGCCAGCTCACCCCCGGGCACAGATACGCAGTATTTT.

The V gene is TRBV28, the J gene TRBJ2-7; 8 bases are a match to TRBD1. With 7 bases clipped from V and 3 bases from J, the junction kept 11 bases outside the gene matches. The CDR3 extends over 15 amino acids. Germline-derived CDR1 and CDR2 are MDHEN and SYDVKM. The CDR3 DNA reads TGTGCCAGCAACAGAGGACAGGGCTTTTTCTACGAGCAGTACTTC. It translates to CASNRGQGFFYEQYF.